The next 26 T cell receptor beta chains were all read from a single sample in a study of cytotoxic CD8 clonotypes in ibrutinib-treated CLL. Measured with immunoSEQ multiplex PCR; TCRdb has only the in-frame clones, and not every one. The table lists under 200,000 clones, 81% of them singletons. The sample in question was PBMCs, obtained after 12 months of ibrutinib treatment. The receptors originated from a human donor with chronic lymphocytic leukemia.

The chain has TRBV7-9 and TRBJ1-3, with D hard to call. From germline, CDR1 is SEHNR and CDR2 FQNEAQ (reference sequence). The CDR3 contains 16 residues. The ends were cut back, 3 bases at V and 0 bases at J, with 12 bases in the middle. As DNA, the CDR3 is TGTGCCAGCAGCTTGCCGCGGCAAAACTCTGGAAACACCATATATTTT. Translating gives CASSLPRQNSGNTIYF.

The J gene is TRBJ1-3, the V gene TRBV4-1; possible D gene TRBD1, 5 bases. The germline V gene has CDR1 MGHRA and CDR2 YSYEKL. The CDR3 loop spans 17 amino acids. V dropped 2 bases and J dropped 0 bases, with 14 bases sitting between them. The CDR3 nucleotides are TGCGCCAGCAGCCAAATTGGGACGGGTCTCTCTGGAAACACCATATATTTT. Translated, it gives CASSQIGTGLSGNTIYF.

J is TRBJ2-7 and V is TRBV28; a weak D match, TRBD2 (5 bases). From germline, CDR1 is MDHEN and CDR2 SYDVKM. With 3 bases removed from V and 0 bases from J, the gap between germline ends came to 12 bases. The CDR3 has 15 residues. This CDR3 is CASSFPDSNSYEQYF. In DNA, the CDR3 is TGTGCCAGCAGTTTTCCGGACTCAAACTCCTACGAGCAGTACTTC. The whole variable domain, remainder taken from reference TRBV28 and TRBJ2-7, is DVKVTQSSRYLVKRTGEKVFLECVQDMDHENMFWYRQDPGLGLRLIYFSYDVKMKEKGDIPEGYSVSREKKERFSLILESASTNQTSMYLCASSFPDSNSYEQYFGPGTRLTVT.

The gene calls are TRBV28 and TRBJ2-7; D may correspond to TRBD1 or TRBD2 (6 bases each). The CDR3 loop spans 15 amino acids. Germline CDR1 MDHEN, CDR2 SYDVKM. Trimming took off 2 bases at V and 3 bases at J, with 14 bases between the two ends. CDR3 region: CASSLGGPHNYEQYF. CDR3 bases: TGTGCCAGCAGTTTAGGGGGGCCACACAACTACGAGCAGTACTTC.

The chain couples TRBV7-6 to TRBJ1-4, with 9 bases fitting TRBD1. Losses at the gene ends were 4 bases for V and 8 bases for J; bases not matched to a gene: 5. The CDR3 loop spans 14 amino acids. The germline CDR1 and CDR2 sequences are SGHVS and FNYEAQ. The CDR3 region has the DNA TGTGCCAGCAGCTGGGACAGGGAGGGGGAAAAACTGTTTTTT. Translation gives CASSWDREGEKLFF. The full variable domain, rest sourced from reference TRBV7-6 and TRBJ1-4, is GAGVSQSPRYKVTKRGQDVALRCDPISGHVSLYWYRQALGQGPEFLTYFNYEAQQDKSGLPNDRFSAERPEGSISTLTIQRTEQRDSAMYRCASSWDREGEKLFFGSGTQLSVL.

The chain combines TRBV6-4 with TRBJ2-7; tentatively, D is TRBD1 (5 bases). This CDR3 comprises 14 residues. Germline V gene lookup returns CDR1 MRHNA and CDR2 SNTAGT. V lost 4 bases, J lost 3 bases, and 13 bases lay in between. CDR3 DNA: TGTGCCAGCAGTGCGGCGCCAGGGTACTACGAGCAGTACTTC. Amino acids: CASSAAPGYYEQYF.

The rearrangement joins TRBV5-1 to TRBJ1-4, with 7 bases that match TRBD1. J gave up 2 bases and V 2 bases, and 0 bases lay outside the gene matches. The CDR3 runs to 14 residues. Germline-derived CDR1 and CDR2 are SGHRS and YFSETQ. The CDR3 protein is CASSLQGTNEKLFF. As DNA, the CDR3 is TGCGCCAGCAGCTTACAGGGGACTAATGAAAAACTGTTTTTT.

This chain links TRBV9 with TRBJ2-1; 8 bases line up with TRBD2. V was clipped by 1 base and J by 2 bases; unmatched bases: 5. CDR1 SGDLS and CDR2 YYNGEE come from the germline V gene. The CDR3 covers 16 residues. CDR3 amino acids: CASSVNGRGAYNEQFF. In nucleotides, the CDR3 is TGTGCCAGCAGCGTAAACGGGCGGGGGGCCTACAATGAGCAGTTCTTC.

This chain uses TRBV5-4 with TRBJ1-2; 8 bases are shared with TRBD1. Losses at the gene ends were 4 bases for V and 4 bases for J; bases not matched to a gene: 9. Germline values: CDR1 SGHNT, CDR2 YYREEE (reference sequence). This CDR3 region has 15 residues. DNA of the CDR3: TGTGCCAGCAGCCCCGACAGGGGAGTATCCTATGGCTACACCTTC. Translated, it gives CASSPDRGVSYGYTF.

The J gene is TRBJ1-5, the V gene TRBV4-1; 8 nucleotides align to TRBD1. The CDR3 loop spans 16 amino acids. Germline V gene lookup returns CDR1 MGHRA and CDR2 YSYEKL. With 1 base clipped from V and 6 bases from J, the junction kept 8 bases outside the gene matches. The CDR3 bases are TGCGCCAGCAGCCAAGCGGGGGCCAGGGGGCCTCAGCCCCAGCATTTT. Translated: CASSQAGARGPQPQHF.

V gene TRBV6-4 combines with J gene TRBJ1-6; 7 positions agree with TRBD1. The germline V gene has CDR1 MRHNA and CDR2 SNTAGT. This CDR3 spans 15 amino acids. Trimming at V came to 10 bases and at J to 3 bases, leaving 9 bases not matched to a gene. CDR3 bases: TGTGCCACAAAAGGGGGCATATTCTATAATTCACCCCTCCACTTT. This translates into CATKGGIFYNSPLHF.

In DNA, the CDR3 is TGTGCCAGCTCACGACTACCCCCGGGACAGGGTTCAGGGGCCAACGTCCTGACTTTC. This codes for CASSRLPPGQGSGANVLTF. The J gene is TRBJ2-6, the V gene TRBV18; TRBD1 matches at 9 bases. Trimming took 4 bases from V and 4 from J; bases not matched to a gene: 14. The CDR3 spans 19 residues. Germline CDR1 KGHSH, CDR2 LQKENI.

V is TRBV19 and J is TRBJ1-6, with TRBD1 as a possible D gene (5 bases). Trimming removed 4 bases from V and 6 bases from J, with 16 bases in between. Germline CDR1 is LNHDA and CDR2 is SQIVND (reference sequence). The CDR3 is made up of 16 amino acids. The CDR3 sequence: CASSSHSGGFNSPLHF. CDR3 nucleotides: TGTGCCAGTAGTAGCCACAGTGGGGGATTTAATTCACCCCTCCACTTT.

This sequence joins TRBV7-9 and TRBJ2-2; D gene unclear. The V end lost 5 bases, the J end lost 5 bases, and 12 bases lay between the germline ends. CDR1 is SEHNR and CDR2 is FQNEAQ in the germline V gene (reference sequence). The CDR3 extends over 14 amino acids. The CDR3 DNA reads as TGTGCCAGCAGCATTGCCAGTGGTACCGGGGAGCTGTTTTTT. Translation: CASSIASGTGELFF.

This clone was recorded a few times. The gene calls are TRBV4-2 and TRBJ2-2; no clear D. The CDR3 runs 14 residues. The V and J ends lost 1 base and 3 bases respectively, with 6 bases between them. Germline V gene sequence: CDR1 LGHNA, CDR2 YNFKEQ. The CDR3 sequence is CASSQGDDTGELFF. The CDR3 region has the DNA TGTGCCAGCAGCCAAGGTGACGACACCGGGGAGCTGTTTTTT.

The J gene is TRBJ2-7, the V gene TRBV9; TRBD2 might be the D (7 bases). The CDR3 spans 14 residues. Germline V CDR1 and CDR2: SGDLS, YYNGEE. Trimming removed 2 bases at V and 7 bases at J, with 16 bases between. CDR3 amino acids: CASSVEGGSKEQYF. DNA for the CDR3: TGTGCCAGCAGCGTGGAGGGGGGGTCGAAGGAGCAGTACTTC. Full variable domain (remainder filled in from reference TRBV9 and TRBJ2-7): DSGVTQTPKHLITATGQRVTLRCSPRSGDLSVYWYQQSLDQGLQFLIQYYNGEERAKGNILERFSAQQFPDLHSELNLSSLELGDSALYFCASSVEGGSKEQYFGPGTRLTVT.

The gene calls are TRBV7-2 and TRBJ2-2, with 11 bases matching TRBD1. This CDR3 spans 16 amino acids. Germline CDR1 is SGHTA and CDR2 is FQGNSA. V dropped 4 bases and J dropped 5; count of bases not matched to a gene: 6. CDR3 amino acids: CASSSGTGGRTGELFF. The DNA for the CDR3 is TGTGCCAGCAGCTCCGGGACAGGGGGGAGAACCGGGGAGCTGTTTTTT.

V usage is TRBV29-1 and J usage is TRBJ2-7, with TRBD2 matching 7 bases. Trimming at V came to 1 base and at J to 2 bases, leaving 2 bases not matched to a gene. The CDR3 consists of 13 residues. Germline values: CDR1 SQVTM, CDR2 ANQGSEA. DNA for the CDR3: TGCAGCGTTGAAGCTAGCGGCACCTACGAGCAGTACTTC. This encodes CSVEASGTYEQYF.

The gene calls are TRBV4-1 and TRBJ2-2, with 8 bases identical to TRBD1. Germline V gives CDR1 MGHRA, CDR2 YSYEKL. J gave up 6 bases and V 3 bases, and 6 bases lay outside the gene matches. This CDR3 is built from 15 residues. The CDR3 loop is CASSQHDRGPGELFF. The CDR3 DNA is TGCGCCAGCAGCCAGCACGACAGGGGCCCCGGGGAGCTGTTTTTT.

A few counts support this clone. CDR3 loop: CASSHLTGTSVAHEQFF. The CDR3 nucleotides are TGCGCCAGCAGCCATCTAACAGGGACTAGCGTGGCCCATGAGCAGTTCTTC. The chain links TRBV4-3 to TRBJ2-1; 10 positions agree with TRBD2. The ends lost 3 bases at V and 8 bases at J; junction bases unmatched: 13. CDR3 length: 17 residues. Germline V gene lookup returns CDR1 LGHNA and CDR2 YSLEER.

The CDR3 is CASSPSKGGATYGYTF. CDR3 sequence (DNA): TGTGCCAGCAGCCCGAGTAAAGGGGGCGCGACCTATGGCTACACCTTC. This chain joins TRBV4-2 and TRBJ1-2, with 7 bases matching TRBD1. The length of the CDR3 is 16 residues. Germline V gene sequence: CDR1 LGHNA, CDR2 YNFKEQ. J gave up 4 bases and V 4 bases, and 12 bases lay outside the gene matches.

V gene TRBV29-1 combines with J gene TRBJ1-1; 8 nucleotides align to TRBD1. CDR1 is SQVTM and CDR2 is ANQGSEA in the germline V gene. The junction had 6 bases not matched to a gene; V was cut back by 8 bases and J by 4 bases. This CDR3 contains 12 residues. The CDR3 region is CSFLTGGTEAFF. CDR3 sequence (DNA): TGCAGCTTCCTAACAGGGGGCACTGAAGCTTTCTTT.

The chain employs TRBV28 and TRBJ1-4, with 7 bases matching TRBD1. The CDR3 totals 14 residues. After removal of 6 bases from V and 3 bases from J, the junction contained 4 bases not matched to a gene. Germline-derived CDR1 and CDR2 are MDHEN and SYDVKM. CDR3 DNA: TGTGCCAGCAGCTTCGGGACAGCTAATGAAAAACTGTTTTTT. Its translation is CASSFGTANEKLFF.

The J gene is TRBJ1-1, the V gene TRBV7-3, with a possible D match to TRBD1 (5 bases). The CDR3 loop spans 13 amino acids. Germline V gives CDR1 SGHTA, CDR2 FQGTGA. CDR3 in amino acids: CASGRDMDTEAFF. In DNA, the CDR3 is TGTGCTTCAGGGCGCGATATGGACACTGAAGCTTTCTTT.

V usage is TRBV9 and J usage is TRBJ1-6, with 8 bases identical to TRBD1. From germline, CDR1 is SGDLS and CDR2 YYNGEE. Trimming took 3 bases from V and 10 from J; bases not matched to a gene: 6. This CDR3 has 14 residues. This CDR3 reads CASSASQGGSPLHF. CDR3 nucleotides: TGTGCCAGCAGCGCTTCACAGGGGGGATCACCCCTCCACTTT.

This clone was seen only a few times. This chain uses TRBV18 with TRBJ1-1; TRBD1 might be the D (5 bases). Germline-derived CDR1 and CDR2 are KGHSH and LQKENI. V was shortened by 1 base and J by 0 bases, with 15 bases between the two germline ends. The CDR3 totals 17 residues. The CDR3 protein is CASSPQVAGGLNTEAFF. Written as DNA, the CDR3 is TGTGCCAGCTCACCACAAGTGGCTGGGGGATTGAACACTGAAGCTTTCTTT.